The source of this TCR beta chain is a study of radiation and T cells in renal cell carcinoma. Findings and limits, study-wide: From baseline, blood top tumor clonotypes peaked at 2 weeks post-radiation. No pretreatment tumor biopsies were available for baseline clonotypes.

Measured with immunoSEQ multiplex PCR; TCRdb has only the in-frame clones, and not every one. The sample lists about 43,000 clones, 70% to 85% occurring once. Regarding this clone: Antigen unknown.

Time point given: blood 4 weeks post-SBRT, at nephrectomy. As for treatment: 15 Gy SBRT to primary tumor, nephrectomy 4 weeks later. The TCR comes from a woman aged 70-85 years with renal cell carcinoma. The material was blood, obtained from a patient whose treatment included radiotherapy and nephrectomy.

The DNA of the CDR3 is TGTGCCAGCAGTGATTTAGGGGGGACGGCCTCCTACGAGCAGTACTTC. Its protein product is CASSDLGGTASYEQYF. The chain is built from TRBV27 and TRBJ2-7; D could derive from TRBD1 or TRBD2 (6 bases each). Germline CDR1 reads MNHEY; CDR2 reads SMNVEV (reference sequence). This CDR3 contains 16 residues. Between the trimmed V and J ends, which lost 5 bases and 0 bases, there was a span of 17 bases.